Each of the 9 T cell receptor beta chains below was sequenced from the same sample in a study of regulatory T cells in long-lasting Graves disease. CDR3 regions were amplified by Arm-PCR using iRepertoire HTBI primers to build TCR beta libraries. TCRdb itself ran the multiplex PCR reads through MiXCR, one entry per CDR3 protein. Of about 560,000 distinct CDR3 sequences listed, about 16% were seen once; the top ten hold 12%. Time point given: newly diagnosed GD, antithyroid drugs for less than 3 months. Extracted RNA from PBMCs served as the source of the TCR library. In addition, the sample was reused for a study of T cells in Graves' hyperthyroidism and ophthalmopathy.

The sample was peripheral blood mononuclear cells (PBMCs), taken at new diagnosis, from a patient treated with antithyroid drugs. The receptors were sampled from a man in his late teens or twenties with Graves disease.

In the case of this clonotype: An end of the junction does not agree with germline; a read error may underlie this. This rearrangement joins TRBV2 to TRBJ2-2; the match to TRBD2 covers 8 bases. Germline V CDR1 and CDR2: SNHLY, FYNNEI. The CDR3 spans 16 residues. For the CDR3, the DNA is TGTGCCGGCAGTGAACCGGGGCGGGAGGATACCGGGGAGCTGTTTTTT. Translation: CAGSEPGREDTGELFF. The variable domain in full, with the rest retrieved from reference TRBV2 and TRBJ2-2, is EPEVTQTPSHQVTQMGQEVILRCVPISNHLYFYWYRQILGQKVEFLVSFYNNEISEKSEIFDDQFSVERPDGSNFTLKIRSTKLEDSAMYFCAGSEPGREDTGELFFGEGSRLTVL.

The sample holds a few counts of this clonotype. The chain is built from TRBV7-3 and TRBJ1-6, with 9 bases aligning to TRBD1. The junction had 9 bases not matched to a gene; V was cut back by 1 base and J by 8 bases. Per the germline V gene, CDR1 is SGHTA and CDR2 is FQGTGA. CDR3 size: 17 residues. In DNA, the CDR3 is TGTGCCAGCAGCTTAAGAAGCCCGGGACAGGGAGATTCACCCCTCCACTTT. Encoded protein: CASSLRSPGQGDSPLHF.

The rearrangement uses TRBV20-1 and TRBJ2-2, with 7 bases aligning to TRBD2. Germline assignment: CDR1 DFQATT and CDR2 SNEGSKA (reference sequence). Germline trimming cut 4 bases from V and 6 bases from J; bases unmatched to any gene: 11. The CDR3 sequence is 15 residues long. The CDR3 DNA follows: TGCAGTGCTATCCTACCGCGGCTAGCGGCCGGGGAGCTGTTTTTT. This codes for CSAILPRLAAGELFF.

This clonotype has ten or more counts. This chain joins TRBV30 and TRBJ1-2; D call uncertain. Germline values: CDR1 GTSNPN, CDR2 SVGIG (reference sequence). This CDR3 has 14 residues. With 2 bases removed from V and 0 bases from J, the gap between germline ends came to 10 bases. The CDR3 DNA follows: TGTGCCTGGAGTCCTCCGGACTCTAACTATGGCTACACCTTC. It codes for CAWSPPDSNYGYTF. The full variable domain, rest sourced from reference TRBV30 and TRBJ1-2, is SQTIHQWPATLVQPVGSPLSLECTVEGTSNPNLYWYRQAAGRGLQLLFYSVGIGQISSEVPQNLSASRPQDRQFILSSKKLLLSDSGFYLCAWSPPDSNYGYTFGSGTRLTVV.

The CDR3 region is CSARDGAYTSTDTQYF. CDR3 bases: TGCAGTGCTAGAGATGGAGCGTACACTAGCACAGATACGCAGTATTTT. The chain employs TRBV20-1 and TRBJ2-3; D is uncertain. This CDR3 is 16 amino acids long. CDR1 is DFQATT and CDR2 is SNEGSKA in the germline V gene (reference sequence). The ends were cut back, 0 bases at V and 0 bases at J, with 13 bases in the middle.

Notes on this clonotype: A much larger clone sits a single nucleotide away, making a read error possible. CDR3 coding DNA: TGTGCCGGCAGTGAATATCCCGAGTCCCGGCCAATTTATGGCTACACCTTC. Its translation: CAGSEYPESRPIYGYTF. The chain combines TRBV6-1 with TRBJ1-2; D is undetermined. Germline V lookup: CDR1 MNHNS, CDR2 SASEGT. The CDR3 has 17 amino acids.

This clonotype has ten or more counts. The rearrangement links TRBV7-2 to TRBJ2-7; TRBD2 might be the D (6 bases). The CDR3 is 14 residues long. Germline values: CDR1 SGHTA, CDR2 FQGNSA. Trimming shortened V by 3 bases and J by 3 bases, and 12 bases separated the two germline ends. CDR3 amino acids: CASSFRGGVYEQYF. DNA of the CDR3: TGTGCCAGCAGCTTTAGAGGAGGGGTCTACGAGCAGTACTTC.

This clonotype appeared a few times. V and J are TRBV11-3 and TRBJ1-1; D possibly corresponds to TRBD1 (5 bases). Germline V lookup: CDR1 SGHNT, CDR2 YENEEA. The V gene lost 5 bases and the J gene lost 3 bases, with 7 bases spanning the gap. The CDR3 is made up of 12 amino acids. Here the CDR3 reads CASSARDTEAFF. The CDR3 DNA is TGTGCCAGCAGCGCCAGGGACACTGAAGCTTTCTTT.

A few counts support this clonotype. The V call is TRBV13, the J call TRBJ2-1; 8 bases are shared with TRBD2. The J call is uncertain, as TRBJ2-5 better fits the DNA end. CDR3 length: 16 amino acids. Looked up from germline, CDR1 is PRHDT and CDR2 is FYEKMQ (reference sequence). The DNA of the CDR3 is TGTGCCAGCAGCGATACCTCCGGGACTAGTGGTGAGACCCAGTACTTC. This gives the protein CASSDTSGTSGETQYF.